Below are 2 T cell receptor beta chains sequenced from a single sample in a study of shared clonotypes between healthy human individuals. Only in-frame clones appear in the TCRdb table, and some are missing; sequencing was by immunoSEQ multiplex PCR. The sample shows millions of clones, just under 95% of them seen only once. Positively selected for CCR7, the CD45RO-negative cells used as naive CD8 cells excluded terminally differentiated effector memory CD45RA+ cells. Sequencing was carried out using naive CD8+ T cells sorted from blood. These receptors all come from a man aged 18 to 29 in good health.

The chain employs TRBV6-5 and TRBJ2-5; D may correspond to TRBD1 or TRBD2 (5 bases each). Trimming stripped 2 bases from V and 1 base from J, with 11 bases between. CDR1 and CDR2 from the germline V gene are MNHEY and SVGAGI. The CDR3 consists of 15 residues. The CDR3 spells CASSYGGLSQETQYF. In DNA, the CDR3 is TGTGCCAGCAGTTACGGGGGTCTGAGCCAAGAGACCCAGTACTTC.

The chain links TRBV9 to TRBJ2-7; TRBD1 agrees at 11 bases. Germline V lookup: CDR1 SGDLS, CDR2 YYNGEE. The CDR3 extends over 16 amino acids. With V trimmed by 3 bases and J by 0 bases, 5 bases remained unmatched. The CDR3 nucleotides are TGTGCCAGCAGCGCCGGGGGACAGGGGGGCTCCTACGAGCAGTACTTC. Its protein product is CASSAGGQGGSYEQYF.